This record concerns one T cell receptor beta chain sequence. The target antigen is unknown. The source of the sample is a study of CD8+ T cells in alopecia areata. Study-level background: The drug, oral tofacitinib, was given to treated patients at 5 to 10 mg twice daily. Severity scoring for treated patients was based on the percentage of affected scalp area. Overall study findings and caveats: Having just one nonresponder leaves the connection between baseline CD8+ expansion and response unresolved. Tofacitinib significantly reduced both scalp clonality and expanded CD8+ clones among the top 100.

CDR3 length: 13 amino acids. Looked up from germline, CDR1 is SGDLS and CDR2 is YYNGEE. V was pared by 3 bases and J by 3 bases, with 10 bases between. Sequencing used cDNA as its template, made by extracting RNA and reverse transcribing it. Sequenced by immunoSEQ multiplex PCR; TCRdb stores in-frame clones only, minus some. The sample contains roughly 76,000 clones, about 30% of which appear only once. Treatment indicated: oral pan-JAK inhibitor, 5-10 mg twice daily. The TCR sequence derives from a human donor with alopecia areata. The input for sequencing was CD8+ T cells sorted from blood, taken at week 4, from a patient treated with tofacitinib. The chain employs TRBV9 and TRBJ2-7, with D possibly being TRBD1 or TRBD2 (5 bases each). The chain's CDR3 is CASSARENYEQYF. In DNA form, the CDR3 reads TGTGCCAGCAGCGCCAGGGAGAACTACGAGCAGTACTTC.